The 14 T cell receptor beta chains in this list originate from one sample, sequenced in a study of patients and donors after allogeneic stem cell transplantation. TCRdb called the RT-PCR reads again in MiXCR, with one record for every CDR3 protein. The sample lists approximately 200,000 distinct CDR3 sequences, over 12% occurring once. The specimen sequenced was blood, either unsorted or a sorted T cell fraction (not recorded which). These receptors were collected from a human donor who was either an allogeneic HSCT recipient or a stem cell or donor lymphocyte infusion donor (not recorded which). It is not recorded whose cells these are; they may come from a transplant donor.

This clonotype has only a few counts. This sequence joins TRBV4-1 and TRBJ2-2; D is undetermined. This CDR3 has 12 residues. Per the germline V gene, CDR1 is MGHRA and CDR2 is YSYEKL. V dropped 4 bases and J dropped 7 bases, with 7 bases sitting between them. The CDR3 loop is CASSRSDGELFF. The CDR3 DNA follows: TGCGCCAGCAGCCGCTCAGACGGGGAGCTGTTTTTT.

V gene TRBV6-2 or TRBV6-3 combines with J gene TRBJ2-3, with 12 bases aligning to TRBD2. J gave up 2 bases and V 6 bases, and 3 bases lay outside the gene matches. The germline V gene has CDR1 MNHEY and CDR2 SVGEGT. This CDR3 spans 15 amino acids. CDR3 residues: CASSGTSGPTDTQYF. The CDR3 DNA follows: TGTGCCAGCAGCGGGACTAGCGGGCCCACAGATACGCAGTATTTT.

There are a few counts of this clonotype. The gene calls are TRBV18 and TRBJ1-5, with unresolved D. The CDR3 is 12 amino acids. Trimming cost V 0 bases and J 5 bases, with 2 bases left between them. Germline V gene lookup returns CDR1 KGHSH and CDR2 LQKENI. CDR3 DNA: TGTGCCAGCTCACCACCTGATCAGCCCCAGCATTTT. Translating gives CASSPPDQPQHF.

The chain employs TRBV6-1 and TRBJ2-1; D gene unclear. The CDR3 runs to 13 residues. Trimming stripped 1 base from V and 13 bases from J, with 14 bases between. The germline V gene encodes CDR1 MNHNS and CDR2 SASEGT. CDR3 loop: CASSEGARSIQFF. As DNA, the CDR3 is TGTGCCAGCAGTGAAGGGGCGAGGTCTATTCAGTTCTTC.

This chain connects TRBV5-1 to TRBJ1-3; D unclear. Germline CDR1 and CDR2: SGHRS and YFSETQ. CDR3 length: 16 residues. V dropped 0 bases and J dropped 0 bases, with 10 bases sitting between them. In DNA form, the CDR3 reads TGCGCCAGCAGCTTGGACGGGGTTAGCTCTGGAAACACCATATATTTT. Translating gives CASSLDGVSSGNTIYF.

V usage is TRBV30 and J usage is TRBJ2-6; no firm D call. Germline V CDR1 and CDR2: GTSNPN, SVGIG (reference sequence). Trimming stripped 3 bases from V and 0 bases from J, with 9 bases between. The CDR3 is 15 residues long. The chain's CDR3 is CAWSSGLSGANVLTF. CDR3 bases: TGTGCCTGGAGCTCAGGTCTCTCTGGGGCCAACGTCCTGACTTTC.

V and J are TRBV6-2 or TRBV6-3 and TRBJ2-5, with TRBD1 matching over 7 bases. The CDR3 is 15 residues long. The germline V gene has CDR1 MNHEY and CDR2 SVGEGT. After removal of 0 bases from V and 1 base from J, the junction contained 2 bases not matched to a gene. Written as DNA, the CDR3 is TGTGCCAGCAGTTACTCGGGGGACAGCCAAGAGACCCAGTACTTC. It codes for CASSYSGDSQETQYF.

The CDR3 DNA reads TGTGCCAGCAGCTTACGGACTTCTAGCACAGATACGCAGTATTTT. Its protein is CASSLRTSSTDTQYF. The rearrangement links TRBV7-2 to TRBJ2-3; a weak D match, TRBD2 (5 bases). CDR1 SGHTA and CDR2 FQGNSA come from the germline V gene. The CDR3 contains 15 residues. Trimming removed 2 bases at V and 0 bases at J, with 9 bases between.

This clonotype was counted many times. The chain joins TRBV7-9 to TRBJ2-2; unclear D gene. Trimming took off 5 bases at V and 5 bases at J, with 9 bases between the two ends. This CDR3 region has 13 residues. Germline V CDR1 and CDR2: SEHNR, FQNEAQ (reference sequence). This CDR3 reads CASSHAKTGELFF. CDR3 bases: TGTGCCAGCAGCCACGCCAAGACCGGGGAGCTGTTTTTT.

This clonotype was seen a handful of times. The genes are TRBV12-3 or TRBV12-4 and TRBJ1-3; tentatively, D is TRBD1 (5 bases). V was clipped by 2 bases and J by 7 bases, with 12 bases between them. This CDR3 spans 14 amino acids. DNA of the CDR3: TGTGCCAGCAGTTTAAACGCAGGGATGAACACCATATATTTT. This codes for CASSLNAGMNTIYF.

Only a few counts were recorded for this clonotype. This chain joins TRBV29-1 and TRBJ2-1, with D possibly being TRBD1 (5 bases). With 4 bases removed from V and 0 bases from J, the gap between germline ends came to 13 bases. Germline V CDR1 and CDR2: SQVTM, ANQGSEA. There are 15 residues in the CDR3. This CDR3 is CSVGGRTDSYNEQFF. CDR3 in DNA: TGCAGCGTTGGGGGCAGAACAGACTCCTACAATGAGCAGTTCTTC.

This clonotype has just a few counts. The chain employs TRBV19 and TRBJ2-1; 9 bases match TRBD2. The junction had 8 bases not matched to a gene; V was cut back by 7 bases and J by 1 base. The CDR3 runs 16 residues. From germline, CDR1 is LNHDA and CDR2 SQIVND (reference sequence). The CDR3 sequence: CASTPRAGGSYNEQFF. CDR3 DNA sequence: TGTGCCAGTACCCCGCGAGCGGGGGGTTCCTACAATGAGCAGTTCTTC.

The rearrangement links TRBV9 to TRBJ2-7; 7 bases are a match to TRBD2. V dropped 4 bases and J dropped 2; count of bases not matched to a gene: 12. The CDR3 contains 16 residues. CDR1 and CDR2 from the germline V gene are SGDLS and YYNGEE. CDR3 nucleotide sequence: TGTGCCAGCAGCAGCGGGACTTTAGGTGGGGCCTACGAGCAGTACTTC. Translating gives CASSSGTLGGAYEQYF.

V usage is TRBV12-5 and J usage is TRBJ2-7; 9 nucleotides align to TRBD2. With 0 bases clipped from V and 5 bases from J, the junction kept 5 bases outside the gene matches. Germline-derived CDR1 and CDR2 are LGHNT and FRNRAP. This CDR3 has 15 residues. In nucleotides, the CDR3 is TGTGCTAGTGGTTTGGTTAGCGGGAGTATCCACGAGCAGTACTTC. This sequence encodes CASGLVSGSIHEQYF.